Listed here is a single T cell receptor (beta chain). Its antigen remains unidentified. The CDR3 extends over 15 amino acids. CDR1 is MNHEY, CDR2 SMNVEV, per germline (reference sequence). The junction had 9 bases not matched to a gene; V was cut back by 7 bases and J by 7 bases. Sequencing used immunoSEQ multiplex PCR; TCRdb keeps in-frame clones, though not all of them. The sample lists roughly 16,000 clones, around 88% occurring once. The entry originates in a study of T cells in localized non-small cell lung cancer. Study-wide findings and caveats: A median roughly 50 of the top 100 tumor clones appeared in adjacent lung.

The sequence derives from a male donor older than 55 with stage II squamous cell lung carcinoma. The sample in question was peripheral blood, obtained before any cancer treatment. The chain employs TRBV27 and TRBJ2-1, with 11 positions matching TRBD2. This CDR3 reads CASTLRLAGMNEQFF. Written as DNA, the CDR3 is TGTGCCAGCACTCTAAGACTAGCGGGGATGAATGAGCAGTTCTTC.